Following are 2 T cell receptor beta chains from one sample sequenced in a study of Ad26.COV2.S vaccination and SARS-CoV-2 variants. The treatment here: around 19 received Ad26.COV2.S at low or high dose, single or two shots; about 5 received placebo; per-sample allocation not given. Following the first vaccine or placebo injection, samples were taken on day 63. Assay used: immunoSEQ multiplex PCR; TCRdb lists only in-frame clones, some missing. In the table there are 380,000 or so clones, approximately 86% of which are singletons. The sample consisted of peripheral blood, taken in a trial of Ad26.COV2.S vaccine versus placebo. All receptors derive from a person between 18 and 65 years old who received the Ad26.COV2.S COVID-19 vaccine or a placebo.

The J gene is TRBJ2-3, the V gene TRBV6-6; D gene unclear. This CDR3 is 10 amino acids long. Germline loops: CDR1 MNHNY, CDR2 SVGAGI (reference sequence). Trimming took off 11 bases at V and 5 bases at J, with 8 bases between the two ends. The CDR3 loop reads CASSGDTQYF. The CDR3 bases are TGTGCCTCCTCTGGAGATACGCAGTATTTT.

The CDR3 protein is CASSPRTGDSLSYNSPLHF. CDR3 DNA sequence: TGTGCCAGCAGCCCTAGGACAGGGGATTCACTCTCCTATAATTCACCCCTCCACTTT. The V call is TRBV5-4, the J call TRBJ1-6; 9 positions match TRBD1. This CDR3 has 19 amino acids. V dropped 4 bases and J dropped 0; count of bases not matched to a gene: 11. Germline V gene sequence: CDR1 SGHNT, CDR2 YYREEE (reference sequence).